One T cell receptor (beta chain) is described in this entry. The sample originates from a study of blood T cell repertoires in COVID-19. With V trimmed by 5 bases and J by 7 bases, 2 bases remained unmatched. Germline V gene sequence: CDR1 MNHEY, CDR2 SVGEGT. CDR3 size: 12 residues. This table comes from immunoSEQ multiplex PCR, and its TCRdb copy is limited to in-frame clones, with some not included. Of a few hundred thousand clones detected, more than 80% appear once; the ten largest clones hold 3%. The sequenced sample was peripheral blood. The V gene is TRBV6-2 or TRBV6-3, the J gene TRBJ1-5, with TRBD1 matching 7 bases. The receptor was derived from a woman aged 30 to 39 with active or convalescent COVID-19. In DNA, the CDR3 is TGTGCCAGCAGTAGACAGGGACAGCCCCAGCATTTT. Its protein is CASSRQGQPQHF.